A single count supports the clone carrying this TCR beta chain. As yet, its antigen is unknown. Some clones are missing from TCRdb's copy, which holds only in-frame ones; the method was immunoSEQ multiplex PCR. Of around 1,900,000 clones listed, approximately 92% are singletons. This CDR3 comprises 16 residues. V shed 0 bases and J shed 0 bases, with 9 bases lying between them. The germline CDR1 and CDR2 sequences are MNHEY and SVGAGI. The data were obtained in a study of shared clonotypes between healthy human individuals. Study-wide findings and caveats: Shared clonotypes across all four donors exceeded non-shared ones in generation probability. Sharing across four donors was highest in naive CD4 (approximately 5%) and lowest in memory CD8 (around 0.4%). Only blood was sampled, and tissue TCR repertoires likely differ from blood ones.

Selected positively for CCR7 and CD45RO-negative, naive CD8 cells excluded terminally differentiated effector memory CD45RA+ cells. Only Caucasian adults living in Nashville, Tennessee served as donors. Specimen: naive CD8+ T cells from PBMCs. This receptor was identified in a young man in good health. Some clones in this sample may be carry-over from other donors' samples. The chain combines TRBV6-5 with TRBJ2-1; D possibly corresponds to TRBD2 (5 bases). The CDR3 DNA follows: TGTGCCAGCAGTTACTCGATCGGGGACTCCTACAATGAGCAGTTCTTC. It translates to CASSYSIGDSYNEQFF.